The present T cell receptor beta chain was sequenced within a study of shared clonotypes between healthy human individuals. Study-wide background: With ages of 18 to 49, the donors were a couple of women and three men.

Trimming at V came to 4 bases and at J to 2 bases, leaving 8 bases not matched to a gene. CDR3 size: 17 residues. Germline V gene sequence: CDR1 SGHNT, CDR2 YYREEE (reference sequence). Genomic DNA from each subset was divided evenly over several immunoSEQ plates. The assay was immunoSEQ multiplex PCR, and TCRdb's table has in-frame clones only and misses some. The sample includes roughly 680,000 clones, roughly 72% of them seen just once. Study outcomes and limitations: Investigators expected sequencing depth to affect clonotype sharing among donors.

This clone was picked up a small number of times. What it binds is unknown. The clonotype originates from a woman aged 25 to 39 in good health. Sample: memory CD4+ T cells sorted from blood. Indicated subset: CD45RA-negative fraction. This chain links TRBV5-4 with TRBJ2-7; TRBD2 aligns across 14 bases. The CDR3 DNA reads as TGTGCCAGCAGCAAAGGGACTAGCGGGAGCCCCACCTACGAGCAGTACTTC. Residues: CASSKGTSGSPTYEQYF.